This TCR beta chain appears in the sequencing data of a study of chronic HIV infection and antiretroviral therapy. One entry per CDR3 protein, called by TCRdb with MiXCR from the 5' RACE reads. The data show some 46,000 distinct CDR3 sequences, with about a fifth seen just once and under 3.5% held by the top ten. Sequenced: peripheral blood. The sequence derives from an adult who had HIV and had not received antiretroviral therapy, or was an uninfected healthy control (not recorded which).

The CDR3 is CSAPPGQGHTGELFF. Here the CDR3 DNA reads TGCAGTGCTCCACCGGGACAGGGGCACACCGGGGAGCTGTTTTTT. The rearrangement uses TRBV20-1 and TRBJ2-2, with 10 bases that match TRBD1. The ends lost 5 bases at V and 3 bases at J; junction bases unmatched: 6. The CDR3 runs 15 residues. CDR1 DFQATT and CDR2 SNEGSKA come from the germline V gene (reference sequence).